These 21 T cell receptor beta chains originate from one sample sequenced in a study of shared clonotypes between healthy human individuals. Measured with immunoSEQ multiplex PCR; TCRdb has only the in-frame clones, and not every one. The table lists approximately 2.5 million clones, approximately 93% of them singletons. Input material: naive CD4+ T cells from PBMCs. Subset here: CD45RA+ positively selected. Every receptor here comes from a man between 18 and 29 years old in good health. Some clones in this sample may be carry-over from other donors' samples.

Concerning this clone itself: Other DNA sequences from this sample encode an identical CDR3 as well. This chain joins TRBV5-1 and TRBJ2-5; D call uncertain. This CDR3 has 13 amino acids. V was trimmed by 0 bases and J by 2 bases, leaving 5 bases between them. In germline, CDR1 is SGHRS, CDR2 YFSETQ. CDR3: CASSLVSQETQYF. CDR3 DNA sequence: TGCGCCAGCAGCTTGGTTAGTCAAGAGACCCAGTACTTC.

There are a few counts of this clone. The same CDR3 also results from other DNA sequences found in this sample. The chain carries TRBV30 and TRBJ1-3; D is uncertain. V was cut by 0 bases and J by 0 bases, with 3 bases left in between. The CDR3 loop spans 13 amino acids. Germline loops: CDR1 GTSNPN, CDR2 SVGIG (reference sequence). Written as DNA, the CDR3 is TGTGCCTGGAGTGTGGTCTCTGGAAACACCATATATTTT. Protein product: CAWSVVSGNTIYF.

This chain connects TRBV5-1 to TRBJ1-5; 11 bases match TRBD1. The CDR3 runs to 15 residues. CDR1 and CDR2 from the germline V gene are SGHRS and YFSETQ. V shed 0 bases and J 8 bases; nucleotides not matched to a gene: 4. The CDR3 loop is CASSLAGTGGEPQHF. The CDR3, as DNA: TGCGCCAGCAGCTTGGCCGGGACAGGGGGAGAGCCCCAGCATTTT.

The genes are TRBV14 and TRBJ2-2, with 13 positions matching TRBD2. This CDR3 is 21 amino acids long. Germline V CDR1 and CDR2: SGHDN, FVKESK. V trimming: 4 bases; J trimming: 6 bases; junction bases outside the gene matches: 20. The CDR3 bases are TGTGCCAGCAGCCGACTACACGGGGATCCGGGACTAGCGGGACCAGCCGGGGAGCTGTTTTTT. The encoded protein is CASSRLHGDPGLAGPAGELFF.

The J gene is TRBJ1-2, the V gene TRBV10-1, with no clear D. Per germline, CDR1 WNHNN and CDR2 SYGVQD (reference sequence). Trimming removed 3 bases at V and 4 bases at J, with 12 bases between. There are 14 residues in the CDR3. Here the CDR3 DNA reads TGCGCCAGCAGTGAACGGTGCAGAAGCTATGGCTACACCTTC. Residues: CASSERCRSYGYTF.

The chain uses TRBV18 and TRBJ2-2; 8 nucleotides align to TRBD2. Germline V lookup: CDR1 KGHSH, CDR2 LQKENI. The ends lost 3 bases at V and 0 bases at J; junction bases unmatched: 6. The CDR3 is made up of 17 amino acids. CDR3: CASSPQASGPNTGELFF. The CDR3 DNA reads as TGTGCCAGCTCACCTCAGGCTAGCGGGCCGAACACCGGGGAGCTGTTTTTT.

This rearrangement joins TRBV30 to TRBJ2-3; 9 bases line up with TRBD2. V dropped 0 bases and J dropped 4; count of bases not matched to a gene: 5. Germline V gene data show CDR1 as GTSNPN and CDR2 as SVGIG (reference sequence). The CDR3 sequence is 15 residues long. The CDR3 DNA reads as TGTGCCTGGAGTGTGGGTAGCGGGAGAGCAGATACGCAGTATTTT. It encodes CAWSVGSGRADTQYF.

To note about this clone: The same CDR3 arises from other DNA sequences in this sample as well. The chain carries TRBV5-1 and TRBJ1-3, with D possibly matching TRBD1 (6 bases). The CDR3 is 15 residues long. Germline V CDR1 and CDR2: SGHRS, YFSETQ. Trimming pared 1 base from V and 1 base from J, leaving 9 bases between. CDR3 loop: CASSLTGISGNTIYF. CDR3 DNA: TGCGCCAGCAGCTTGACAGGGATATCTGGAAACACCATATATTTT.

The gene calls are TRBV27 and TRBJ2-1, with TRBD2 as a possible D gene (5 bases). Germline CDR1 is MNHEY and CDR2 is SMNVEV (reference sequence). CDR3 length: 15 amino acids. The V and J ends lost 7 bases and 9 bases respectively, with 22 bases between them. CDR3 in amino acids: CASKVERLAVGEQFF. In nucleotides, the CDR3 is TGTGCCAGCAAAGTCGAACGGCTAGCCGTAGGTGAGCAGTTCTTC.

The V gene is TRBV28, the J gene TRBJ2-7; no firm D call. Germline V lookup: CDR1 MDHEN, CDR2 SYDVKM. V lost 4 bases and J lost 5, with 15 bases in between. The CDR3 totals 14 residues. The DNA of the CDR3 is TGTGCCAGCAGTTCCTCCGGGCAGGCCAACGAGCAGTACTTC. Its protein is CASSSSGQANEQYF.

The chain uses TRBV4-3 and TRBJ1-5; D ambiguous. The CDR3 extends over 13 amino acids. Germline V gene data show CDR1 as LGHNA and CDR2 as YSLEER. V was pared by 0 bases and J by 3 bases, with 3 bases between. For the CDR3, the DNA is TGCGCCAGCAGCCAAGAATCCAATCAGCCCCAGCATTTT. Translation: CASSQESNQPQHF.

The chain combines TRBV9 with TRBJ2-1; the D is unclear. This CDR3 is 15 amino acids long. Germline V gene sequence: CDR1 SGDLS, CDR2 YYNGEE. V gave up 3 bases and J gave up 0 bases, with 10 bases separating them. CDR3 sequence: CASSAHRSSYNEQFF. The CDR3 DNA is TGTGCCAGCAGCGCCCATAGGAGCTCCTACAATGAGCAGTTCTTC.

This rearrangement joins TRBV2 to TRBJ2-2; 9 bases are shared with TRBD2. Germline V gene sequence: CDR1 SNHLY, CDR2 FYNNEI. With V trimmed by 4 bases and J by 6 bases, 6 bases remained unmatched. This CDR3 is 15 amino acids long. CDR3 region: CASSVREGPAGELFF. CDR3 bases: TGTGCCAGCAGTGTGCGGGAGGGCCCGGCCGGGGAGCTGTTTTTT.

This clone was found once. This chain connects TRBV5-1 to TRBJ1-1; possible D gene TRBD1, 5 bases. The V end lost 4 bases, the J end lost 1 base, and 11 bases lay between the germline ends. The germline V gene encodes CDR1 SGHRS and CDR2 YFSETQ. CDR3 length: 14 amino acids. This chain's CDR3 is CASSHDSQNTEAFF. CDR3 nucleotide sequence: TGCGCCAGCAGCCATGACAGTCAGAACACTGAAGCTTTCTTT.

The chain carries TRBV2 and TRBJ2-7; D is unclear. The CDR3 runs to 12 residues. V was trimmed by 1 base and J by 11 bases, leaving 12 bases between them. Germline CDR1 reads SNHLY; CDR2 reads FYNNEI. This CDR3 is CASSEVNGLEYF. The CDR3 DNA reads TGTGCCAGCAGTGAAGTCAACGGTCTGGAGTACTTC.

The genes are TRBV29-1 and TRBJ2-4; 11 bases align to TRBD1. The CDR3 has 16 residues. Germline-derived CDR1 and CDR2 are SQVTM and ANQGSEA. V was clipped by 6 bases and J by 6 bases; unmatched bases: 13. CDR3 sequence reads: CSVGHGDRGIGNIQYF. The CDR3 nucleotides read TGCAGCGTCGGGCACGGGGACAGGGGGATTGGAAACATTCAGTACTTC.

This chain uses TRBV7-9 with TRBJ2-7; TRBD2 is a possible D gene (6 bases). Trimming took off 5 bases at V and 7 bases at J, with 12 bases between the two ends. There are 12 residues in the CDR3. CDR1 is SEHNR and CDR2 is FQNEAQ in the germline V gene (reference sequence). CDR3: CASSLRRDEQYF. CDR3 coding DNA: TGTGCCAGCAGCCTAAGGAGGGATGAGCAGTACTTC.

The CDR3 coding sequence is TGCGCCAGCACCAGGACAACTAGCACAGATACGCAGTATTTT. It encodes CASTRTTSTDTQYF. The gene calls are TRBV5-1 and TRBJ2-3, with D possibly TRBD1 on 5 matching bases. In germline, CDR1 is SGHRS, CDR2 YFSETQ. V was trimmed by 6 bases and J by 0 bases, leaving 11 bases between them. CDR3 size: 14 residues.

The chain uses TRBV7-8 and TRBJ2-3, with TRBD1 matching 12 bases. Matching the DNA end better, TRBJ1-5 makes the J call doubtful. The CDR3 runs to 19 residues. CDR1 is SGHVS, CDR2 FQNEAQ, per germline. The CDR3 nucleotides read TGTGCCAGCAGCTCCGCCCGGGACAGGGGGCCCCGTAGCACAGATACGCAGCATTTT. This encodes CASSSARDRGPRSTDTQHF.

CDR3 residues: CASSLVPGLAGGGEQFF. CDR3 sequence (DNA): TGTGCCAGCAGCCTCGTCCCGGGACTAGCGGGCGGAGGTGAGCAGTTCTTC. This chain uses TRBV5-4 with TRBJ2-1; 12 nucleotides match TRBD2. This CDR3 region has 17 residues. Germline trimming cut 4 bases from V and 9 bases from J; bases unmatched to any gene: 14. Germline loops: CDR1 SGHNT, CDR2 YYREEE (reference sequence).

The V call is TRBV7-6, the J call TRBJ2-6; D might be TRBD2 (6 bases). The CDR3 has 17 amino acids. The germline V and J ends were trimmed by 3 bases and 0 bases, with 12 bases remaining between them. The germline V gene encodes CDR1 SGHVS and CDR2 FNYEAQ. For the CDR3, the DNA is TGTGCCAGCAGCTTGGCGGGACCGACCTCTGGGGCCAACGTCCTGACTTTC. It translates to CASSLAGPTSGANVLTF. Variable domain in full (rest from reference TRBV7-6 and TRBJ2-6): GAGVSQSPRYKVTKRGQDVALRCDPISGHVSLYWYRQALGQGPEFLTYFNYEAQQDKSGLPNDRFSAERPEGSISTLTIQRTEQRDSAMYRCASSLAGPTSGANVLTFGAGSRLTVL.